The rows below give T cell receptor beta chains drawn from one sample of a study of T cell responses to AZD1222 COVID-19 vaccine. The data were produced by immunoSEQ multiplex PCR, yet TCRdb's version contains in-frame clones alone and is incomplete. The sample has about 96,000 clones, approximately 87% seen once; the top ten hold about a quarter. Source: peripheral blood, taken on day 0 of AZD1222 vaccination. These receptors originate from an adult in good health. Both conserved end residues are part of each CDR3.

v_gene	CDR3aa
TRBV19	CASSQGRQGRQPQHF
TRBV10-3	CAIRTTGTSGRLSTDTQYF
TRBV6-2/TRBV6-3	CASSDLGRPSYNEQFF
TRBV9	CASSRDSGIADTQYF
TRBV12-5	CASGFGLAGGNEQFF
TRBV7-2	CASSLPGTSGSYEQYF
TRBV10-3	CAISEEGSTEAFF
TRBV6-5	CASSYSGQGLSEQYF
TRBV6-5	CASSYRGSSYEQYF
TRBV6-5	CASSPGTSVGEQFF
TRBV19	CATGWGGSGRNEQFF
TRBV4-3	CASSQGIPPETQYF
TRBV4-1	CASSPGQGGTDTQYF
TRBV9	CASSPQVLADTQYF
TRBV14	CASSQGGLANGADTQYF
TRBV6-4	CASSDKREANEQFF
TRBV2	CASSPSTSYEQYF
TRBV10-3	CAINEGLAGYNEQFF
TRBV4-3	CASSRQEENIQYF
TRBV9	CASSRASAGEQFF
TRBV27	CASSLTQGEEQYF
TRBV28	CASTELAGYNEQFF
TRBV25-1	CASGTGFQEKLFF
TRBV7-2	CASSLALFPYEQYF
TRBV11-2	CASSPPPGGPNIEQFF
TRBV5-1	CASSWGSGDGTGELFF
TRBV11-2	CASSLDRGSRNTGELFF
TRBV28	CASSQYRLNTGELFF
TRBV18	CASSPSSPTPGELFF
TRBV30	CAWSVRRNTEAFF
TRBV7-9	CASTPGGGSYGYTF
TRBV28	CASSLPGQASSYNEQFF
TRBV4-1	CASSQENSRSARPHNEQFF
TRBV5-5	CASSGSEGYTF
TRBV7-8	CASSLTRPAQGGTQYF
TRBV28	CASSRSGSANTQYF
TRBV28	CASSLFDGTSGTNTGELFF
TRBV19	CASSIVGGGDGANVLTF
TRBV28	CASKVAGLMEQYF
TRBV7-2	CASSPPVYEQYF
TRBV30	CALPGPSTDTQYF
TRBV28	CASSTDGTRNQPQHF
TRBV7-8	CASSLSGSGYEQYF